These 32 T cell receptor beta chains were sequenced from one sample in a study of T-cell memory formation after mild COVID-19. TCRdb analysed the 5' RACE reads with MiXCR anew, one entry per CDR3 protein. The data show about 180,000 distinct CDR3 sequences, with about 18% seen just once and 3% to 4% held by the top ten. The material sequenced was PBMCs or a T cell subset sorted from them (not recorded which). Every receptor here comes from a young man who had mild COVID-19 (a few samples of this study predate the infection). Cell type and time point are not known.

The CDR3 loop is CASSNPDRGESEQYF. The CDR3 nucleotides read TGTGCCAGCAGCAACCCGGACAGGGGAGAGAGCGAGCAGTACTTC. This chain links TRBV12-3 or TRBV12-4 with TRBJ2-7; TRBD1 matches at 9 bases. This CDR3 contains 15 residues. The V and J ends lost 6 bases and 6 bases, in that order; junction bases with no gene match: 12.

This clonotype appeared a few times. The V call is TRBV29-1, the J call TRBJ2-7; D unresolved. The germline CDR1 and CDR2 sequences are SQVTM and ANQGSEA. The CDR3 is 14 amino acids. V was cut by 4 bases and J by 3 bases, with 16 bases left in between. CDR3 residues: CSVVEGRPNYEQYF. The CDR3 DNA reads TGCAGCGTTGTAGAAGGCAGACCGAACTACGAGCAGTACTTC.

CDR3 residues: CASSQTSGGGTDTQYF. The CDR3 nucleotides read TGTGCCAGCAGCCAGACTAGCGGGGGGGGCACAGATACGCAGTATTTT. This sequence joins TRBV7-2 and TRBJ2-3; 14 nucleotides agree with TRBD2. Germline V CDR1 and CDR2: SGHTA, FQGNSA. J lost 1 base, V lost 5 bases, and 2 bases had no gene match. CDR3 length: 16 amino acids.

This rearrangement joins TRBV5-4 to TRBJ2-1, with a possible D match to TRBD2 (7 bases). V dropped 1 base and J dropped 10 bases, with 18 bases sitting between them. The CDR3 is 15 amino acids. Germline-derived CDR1 and CDR2 are SGHNT and YYREEE (reference sequence). For the CDR3, the DNA is TGTGCCAGCAGCTTGTCCTCCGGGGGGCCTAGGGAGCAGTTCTTC. Encoded protein: CASSLSSGGPREQFF.

This clonotype was seen only a few times. The chain has TRBV6-2 or TRBV6-3 and TRBJ2-7, with 7 bases matching TRBD1. V shed 6 bases and J 5 bases; nucleotides not matched to a gene: 7. The length of the CDR3 is 13 residues. Per the germline V gene, CDR1 is MNHEY and CDR2 is SVGEGT. The CDR3 DNA reads TGTGCCAGCAGGGCCGGGACAGAGAACGAGCAGTACTTC. The encoded protein is CASRAGTENEQYF.

The chain combines TRBV2 with TRBJ1-2; TRBD1 aligns across 7 bases. This CDR3 spans 13 amino acids. V was clipped by 6 bases and J by 2 bases; unmatched bases: 3. CDR1 and CDR2 from the germline V gene are SNHLY and FYNNEI. The CDR3 protein is CASSGQVNYGYTF. The CDR3 DNA reads as TGTGCCAGCAGCGGACAGGTGAACTATGGCTACACCTTC. The full variable domain, with the rest looked up from reference TRBV2 and TRBJ1-2, is EPEVTQTPSHQVTQMGQEVILRCVPISNHLYFYWYRQILGQKVEFLVSFYNNEISEKSEIFDDQFSVERPDGSNFTLKIRSTKLEDSAMYFCASSGQVNYGYTFGSGTRLTVV.

CDR3 in DNA: TGCAGTGCGCAACTTGGTGGGGAGACCCAGTACTTC. Its translation is CSAQLGGETQYF. The gene calls are TRBV20-1 and TRBJ2-5; D call uncertain. Trimming cost V 6 bases and J 5 bases, with 13 bases left between them. The CDR3 totals 12 residues. The germline CDR1 and CDR2 sequences are DFQATT and SNEGSKA (reference sequence).

This clonotype was picked up a small number of times. CDR3 DNA: TGTGCCAGCAGAAAAGGACAGGGACTGGAGACCCAGTACTTC. Its protein product is CASRKGQGLETQYF. This chain joins TRBV3-1 and TRBJ2-5; 8 nucleotides match TRBD1. CDR1 is LGHDT and CDR2 is YNNKEL in the germline V gene (reference sequence). V shed 6 bases and J 5 bases; nucleotides not matched to a gene: 8. The CDR3 has 14 amino acids.

This rearrangement joins TRBV3-1 to TRBJ1-1; weak D call: TRBD1 (6 bases). Trimming shortened V by 3 bases and J by 10 bases, and 12 bases separated the two germline ends. The CDR3 totals 12 residues. Germline assignment: CDR1 LGHDT and CDR2 YNNKEL (reference sequence). This CDR3 is CASSHRGGAAFF. In nucleotides, the CDR3 is TGTGCCAGCAGCCATAGAGGGGGGGCAGCTTTCTTT.

The chain uses TRBV21-1 and TRBJ2-7; the DNA was not compared with TRBD1, the D call given in the table. TRBV21-1 is given as a pseudogene. The CDR3 has 16 residues. DNA of the CDR3: TGTGCCAGCAGCGTTCCTGGGGGTTCCTACCACTACGAGCAGTACGTC. Translated: CASSVPGGSYHYEQYV.

This clonotype was seen at least ten times. The chain links TRBV5-1 to TRBJ1-3, with TRBD1 as a possible D gene (6 bases). The germline V gene encodes CDR1 SGHRS and CDR2 YFSETQ. Trimming shortened V by 0 bases and J by 0 bases, and 10 bases separated the two germline ends. This CDR3 contains 16 residues. In DNA, the CDR3 is TGCGCCAGCAGCTTGGTTACAGGGACCTCTGGAAACACCATATATTTT. This encodes CASSLVTGTSGNTIYF.

This chain uses TRBV7-9 with TRBJ2-3; 9 nucleotides align to TRBD1. CDR1 is SEHNR and CDR2 is FQNEAQ in the germline V gene (reference sequence). With 5 bases clipped from V and 4 bases from J, the junction kept 4 bases outside the gene matches. This CDR3 comprises 14 residues. The CDR3 sequence is CASSRDRVADTQYF. The CDR3 coding sequence is TGTGCCAGCAGCCGGGACAGGGTCGCAGATACGCAGTATTTT.

The chain carries TRBV30 and TRBJ2-3; possibly TRBD2 for D (6 bases). The germline V and J ends were trimmed by 1 base and 12 bases, with 17 bases remaining between them. Germline V lookup: CDR1 GTSNPN, CDR2 SVGIG (reference sequence). This CDR3 is built from 13 residues. CDR3 bases: TGTGCCTGGAGTGCATCCTTTGATAGCGGTCAGTATTTT. This codes for CAWSASFDSGQYF.

This clonotype was detected only a few times. The chain recombines TRBV28 with TRBJ1-5, with no clear D. Germline CDR1 reads MDHEN; CDR2 reads SYDVKM. This CDR3 comprises 13 residues. V lost 4 bases to trimming and J lost 4 bases, with 8 bases between them. Written as DNA, the CDR3 is TGTGCCAGCAGTTCCCGCACAAATCAGCCCCAGCATTTT. Translating it yields CASSSRTNQPQHF.

The chain's CDR3 is CASSYGIRVNTEAFF. The CDR3 DNA follows: TGTGCCAGCAGTTACGGGATCAGGGTGAACACTGAAGCTTTCTTT. V gene TRBV6-5 combines with J gene TRBJ1-1, with D possibly TRBD1 on 5 matching bases. From germline, CDR1 is MNHEY and CDR2 SVGAGI. V shed 2 bases and J shed 0 bases, with 10 bases lying between them. The CDR3 length is 15 residues.

This clonotype was detected a few times. V gene TRBV2 combines with J gene TRBJ2-3; D perhaps matches TRBD1 (6 bases). The ends were cut back, 6 bases at V and 7 bases at J, with 11 bases in the middle. The CDR3 is 12 residues long. Germline CDR1 reads SNHLY; CDR2 reads FYNNEI. CDR3 protein: CASSLQGNTQYF. CDR3 DNA sequence: TGTGCCAGCAGCTTACAGGGAAATACGCAGTATTTT.

The J gene is TRBJ2-3, the V gene TRBV6-2 or TRBV6-3; 7 nucleotides line up with TRBD2. The CDR3 is 14 amino acids. V lost 4 bases to trimming and J lost 6 bases; unmatched junction nucleotides: 7. Germline CDR1 and CDR2: MNHEY and SVGEGT. CDR3 amino acids: CASSWSGEGDTQYF. The CDR3 DNA reads TGTGCCAGCAGTTGGAGCGGGGAGGGGGATACGCAGTATTTT.

This clonotype was observed a few times. The chain uses TRBV9 and TRBJ2-7, with unresolved D. The CDR3 is 16 amino acids. Deletions cut 7 bases from V and 4 bases from J, with 24 bases between. Germline V gene data show CDR1 as SGDLS and CDR2 as YYNGEE. In DNA, the CDR3 is TGTGCCAGCCCCTCCAGGCTGTGGGCATTATTATACGAGCAGTACGTC. Protein product: CASPSRLWALLYEQYV.

The chain carries TRBV7-9 and TRBJ2-5; possibly TRBD1 for D (5 bases). V lost 3 bases and J lost 1, with 12 bases in between. The length of the CDR3 is 15 residues. Germline V lookup: CDR1 SEHNR, CDR2 FQNEAQ (reference sequence). For the CDR3, the DNA is TGTGCCAGCAGCTTCGCAGGGCCTTCCCAAGAGACCCAGTACTTC. Amino acid sequence: CASSFAGPSQETQYF.

In this sample, this clonotype turned up a few times. The rearrangement joins TRBV7-2 to TRBJ1-5; 7 bases match TRBD1. Germline CDR1 SGHTA, CDR2 FQGNSA. The CDR3 covers 15 residues. J gave up 4 bases and V 5 bases, and 8 bases lay outside the gene matches. The CDR3 nucleotides are TGTGCCAGCAGCCCACAGGGGCCCCTGAATCAGCCCCAGCATTTT. Translated, it gives CASSPQGPLNQPQHF.

The chain links TRBV6-2 or TRBV6-3 to TRBJ1-5; 11 nucleotides align to TRBD1. V was clipped by 5 bases and J by 5 bases; unmatched bases: 8. Germline V gene lookup returns CDR1 MNHEY and CDR2 SVGEGT. The CDR3 contains 16 residues. The CDR3 is CASSDRTGGWDQPQHF. CDR3 nucleotide sequence: TGTGCCAGCAGTGATCGGACAGGGGGCTGGGATCAGCCCCAGCATTTT.

The chain joins TRBV15 to TRBJ2-5; no firm D call. Germline V lookup: CDR1 LNHNV, CDR2 YYDKDF (reference sequence). This CDR3 has 14 residues. V was pared by 3 bases and J by 2 bases, with 10 bases between. CDR3 region: CATSSLGSQETQYF. The CDR3 DNA is TGTGCCACCAGCAGTCTGGGGTCTCAAGAGACCCAGTACTTC.

The chain joins TRBV28 to TRBJ1-2; TRBD1 agrees at 7 bases. The ends lost 3 bases at V and 4 bases at J; junction bases unmatched: 11. The CDR3 extends over 16 amino acids. Germline V lookup: CDR1 MDHEN, CDR2 SYDVKM. The CDR3: CASSLSGQTFGYGYTF. CDR3 DNA: TGTGCCAGCAGTTTGTCGGGACAGACTTTTGGCTATGGCTACACCTTC.

The V call is TRBV25-1, the J call TRBJ2-5; D may be TRBD1 (6 bases). The CDR3 covers 14 residues. Germline values: CDR1 MGHDK, CDR2 SYGVNS. With 2 bases removed from V and 5 bases from J, the gap between germline ends came to 12 bases. The CDR3 protein is CASSERGWRETQYF. As DNA, the CDR3 is TGTGCCAGCAGTGAAAGGGGGTGGAGGGAGACCCAGTACTTC. Complete variable domain (other parts from reference TRBV25-1 and TRBJ2-5): EADIYQTPRYLVIGTGKKITLECSQTMGHDKMYWYQQDPGMELHLIHYSYGVNSTEKGDLSSESTVSRIRTEHFPLTLESARPSHTSQYLCASSERGWRETQYFGPGTRLLVL.

CDR3 nucleotide sequence: TGCGCCAGCAGCCAAGACCCCGGCTCCTACGAGCAGTACGTC. It encodes CASSQDPGSYEQYV. The chain links TRBV4-3 to TRBJ2-7; D gene ambiguous. CDR1 is LGHNA and CDR2 is YSLEER in the germline V gene. This CDR3 contains 14 residues. The V and J ends lost 0 bases and 0 bases respectively, with 6 bases between them.

This clonotype was seen a few times. The rearrangement links TRBV7-2 to TRBJ2-5; D is perhaps TRBD1 (6 bases). The germline gives CDR1 SGHTA, CDR2 FQGNSA. CDR3 size: 15 residues. Between the trimmed V and J ends, which lost 5 bases and 2 bases, there was a span of 15 bases. CDR3 in amino acids: CASSTYRVIQETQYF. The DNA for the CDR3 is TGTGCCAGCAGCACCTACAGGGTTATTCAAGAGACCCAGTACTTC.

This chain links TRBV11-1 with TRBJ2-1, with a weak D call TRBD1 (6 bases). This CDR3 contains 20 residues. Per germline, CDR1 SGHAT and CDR2 FQDESV (reference sequence). V was trimmed by 8 bases and J by 0 bases, leaving 29 bases between them. CDR3 residues: CASSGWIRGGPVSSYNEQFF. The CDR3 DNA sequence: TGTGCCAGCTCGGGTTGGATAAGAGGGGGACCGGTCAGCTCCTACAATGAGCAGTTCTTC.

This sequence joins TRBV6-5 and TRBJ1-4; D gene ambiguous. The CDR3 runs to 12 residues. The germline V gene encodes CDR1 MNHEY and CDR2 SVGAGI. V lost 0 bases to trimming and J lost 8 bases, with 4 bases between them. DNA for the CDR3: TGTGCCAGCAGTTACTCTGGAGAAAAACTGTTTTTT. Residues: CASSYSGEKLFF.

The J gene is TRBJ1-1, the V gene TRBV7-9; D is uncertain. The CDR3 sequence is 14 residues long. The germline V and J ends were trimmed by 1 base and 7 bases, with 13 bases remaining between them. CDR1 and CDR2 from the germline V gene are SEHNR and FQNEAQ (reference sequence). CDR3 region: CASSLGLGRGEAFF. Here the CDR3 DNA reads TGTGCCAGCAGCTTAGGTCTAGGACGGGGTGAAGCTTTCTTT.

V usage is TRBV5-1 and J usage is TRBJ2-6; D gene unclear. CDR1 SGHRS and CDR2 YFSETQ come from the germline V gene. With 0 bases removed from V and 0 bases from J, the gap between germline ends came to 10 bases. The length of the CDR3 is 17 residues. The CDR3 sequence: CASSLGAPGSGANVLTF. The CDR3 region has the DNA TGCGCCAGCAGCTTGGGGGCCCCTGGCTCTGGGGCCAACGTCCTGACTTTC.

In this sample, this clonotype turned up a few times. V and J are TRBV6-2 or TRBV6-3 and TRBJ2-3, with 8 bases lining up with TRBD2. Per germline, CDR1 MNHEY and CDR2 SVGEGT. This CDR3 has 15 residues. The junction had 11 bases not matched to a gene; V was cut back by 7 bases and J by 5 bases. The CDR3 bases are TGTGCCAGCAACCCCCGGGGGGGGCGAGGAGATACGCAGTATTTT. It translates to CASNPRGGRGDTQYF.

This chain joins TRBV7-9 and TRBJ1-5; the match to TRBD1 covers 7 bases. The germline V gene has CDR1 SEHNR and CDR2 FQNEAQ (reference sequence). V shed 5 bases, J shed 7 bases, and the junction held 8 bases outside the gene matches. This CDR3 has 14 residues. The CDR3: CASSPGAGGQPQHF. As DNA, the CDR3 is TGTGCCAGCAGCCCAGGGGCAGGGGGACAGCCCCAGCATTTT.